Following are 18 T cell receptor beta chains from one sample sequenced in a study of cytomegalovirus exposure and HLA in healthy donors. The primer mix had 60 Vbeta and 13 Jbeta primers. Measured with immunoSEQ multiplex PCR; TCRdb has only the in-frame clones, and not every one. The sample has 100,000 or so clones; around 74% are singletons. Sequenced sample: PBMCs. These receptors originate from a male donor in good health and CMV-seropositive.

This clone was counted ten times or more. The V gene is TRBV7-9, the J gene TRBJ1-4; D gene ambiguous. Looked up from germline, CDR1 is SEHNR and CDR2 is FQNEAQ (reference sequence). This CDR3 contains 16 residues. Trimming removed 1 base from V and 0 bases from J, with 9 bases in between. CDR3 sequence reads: CASSLGRFPTNEKLFF. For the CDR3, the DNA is TGTGCCAGCAGCTTAGGCAGGTTCCCAACTAATGAAAAACTGTTTTTT.

The CDR3 loop reads CATRHDRGGNNEQFF. The DNA of the CDR3 is TGCGCCACACGGCACGACAGGGGGGGTAACAATGAGCAGTTCTTC. The chain couples TRBV4-1 to TRBJ2-1; TRBD1 agrees at 9 bases. CDR1 is MGHRA, CDR2 YSYEKL, per germline. V shed 10 bases and J 5 bases; nucleotides not matched to a gene: 12. The length of the CDR3 is 15 residues.

The CDR3 protein is CASSLVAGTRFQTF. The DNA for the CDR3 is TGTGCCAGCAGCTTAGTCGCCGGGACACGCTTCCAAACCTTC. The chain couples TRBV7-2 to TRBJ1-2; D is perhaps TRBD1 (6 bases). CDR1 and CDR2 (germline): SGHTA, FQGNSA. This CDR3 has 14 amino acids. V was shortened by 1 base and J by 14 bases, with 20 bases between the two germline ends.

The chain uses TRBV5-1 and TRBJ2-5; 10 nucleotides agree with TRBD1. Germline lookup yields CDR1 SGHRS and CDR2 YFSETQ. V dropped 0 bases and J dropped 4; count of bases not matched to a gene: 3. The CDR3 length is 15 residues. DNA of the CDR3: TGCGCCAGCAGCTTGGGGGACAGGGGTGGAGAGACCCAGTACTTC. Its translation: CASSLGDRGGETQYF.

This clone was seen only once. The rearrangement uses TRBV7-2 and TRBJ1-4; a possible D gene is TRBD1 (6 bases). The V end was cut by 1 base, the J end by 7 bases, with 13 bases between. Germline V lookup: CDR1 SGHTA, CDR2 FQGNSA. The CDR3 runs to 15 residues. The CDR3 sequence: CASSLVAGASEKLFF. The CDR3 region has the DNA TGTGCCAGCAGCTTAGTGGCGGGGGCAAGTGAAAAACTGTTTTTT.

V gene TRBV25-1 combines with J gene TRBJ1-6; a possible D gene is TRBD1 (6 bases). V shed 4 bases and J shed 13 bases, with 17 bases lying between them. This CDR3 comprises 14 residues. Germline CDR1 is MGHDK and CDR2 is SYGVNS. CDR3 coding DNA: TGTGCCAGCAGTGCGGGACAACCTTTTGGGCCCCTCCACTTT. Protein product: CASSAGQPFGPLHF.

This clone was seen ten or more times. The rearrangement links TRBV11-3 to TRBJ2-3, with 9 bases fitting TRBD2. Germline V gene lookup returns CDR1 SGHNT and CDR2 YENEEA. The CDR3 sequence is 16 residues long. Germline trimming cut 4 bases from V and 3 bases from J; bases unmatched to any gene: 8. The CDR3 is CASSSNRGGGTDTQYF. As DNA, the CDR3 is TGTGCCAGCAGCTCCAATCGCGGGGGGGGGACAGATACGCAGTATTTT.

As DNA, the CDR3 is TGCGCCAGCAGCACACTAGCGGGGGCAGCCACAGATACGCAGTATTTT. Its translation: CASSTLAGAATDTQYF. This chain uses TRBV5-1 with TRBJ2-3; 11 bases map to TRBD2. The length of the CDR3 is 16 residues. Trimming removed 4 bases from V and 2 bases from J; junction bases left unmatched: 6. Per germline, CDR1 SGHRS and CDR2 YFSETQ.

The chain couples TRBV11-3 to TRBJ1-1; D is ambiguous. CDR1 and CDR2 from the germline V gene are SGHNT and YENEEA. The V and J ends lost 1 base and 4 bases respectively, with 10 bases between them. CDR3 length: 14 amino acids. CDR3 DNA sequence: TGTGCCAGCAGCTTAGTCGAGGGCGTCACTGAAGCTTTCTTT. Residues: CASSLVEGVTEAFF.

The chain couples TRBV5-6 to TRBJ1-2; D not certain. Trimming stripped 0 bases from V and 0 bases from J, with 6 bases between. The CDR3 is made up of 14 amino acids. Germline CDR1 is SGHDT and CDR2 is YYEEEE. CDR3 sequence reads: CASSLESANYGYTF. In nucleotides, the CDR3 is TGTGCCAGCAGCTTGGAATCCGCTAACTATGGCTACACCTTC.

CDR3 region: CASSRRGGTGELFF. The CDR3 region has the DNA TGTGCCAGCAGCCGGCGGGGTGGCACCGGGGAGCTGTTTTTT. The chain carries TRBV14 and TRBJ2-2, with a possible D match to TRBD2 (6 bases). CDR3 size: 14 residues. Germline V gene sequence: CDR1 SGHDN, CDR2 FVKESK. With 4 bases removed from V and 4 bases from J, the gap between germline ends came to 10 bases.

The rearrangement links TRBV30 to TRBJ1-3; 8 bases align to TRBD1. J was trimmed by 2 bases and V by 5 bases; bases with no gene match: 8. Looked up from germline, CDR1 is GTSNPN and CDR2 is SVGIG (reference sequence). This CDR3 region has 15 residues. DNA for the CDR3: TGTGCCTGGGCCCGGGACAGGCCGACTGGAAACACCATATATTTT. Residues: CAWARDRPTGNTIYF.

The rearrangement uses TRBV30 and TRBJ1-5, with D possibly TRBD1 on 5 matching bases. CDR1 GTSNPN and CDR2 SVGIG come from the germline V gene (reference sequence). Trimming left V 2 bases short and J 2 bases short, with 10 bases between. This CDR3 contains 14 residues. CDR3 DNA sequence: TGTGCCTGGAGTCAGGGTTTGGGCAATCAGCCCCAGCATTTT. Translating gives CAWSQGLGNQPQHF.

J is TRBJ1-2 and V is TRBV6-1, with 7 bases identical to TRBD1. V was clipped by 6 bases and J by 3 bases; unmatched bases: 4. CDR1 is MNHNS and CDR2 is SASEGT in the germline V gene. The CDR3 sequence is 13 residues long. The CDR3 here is CASSSTGDYGYTF. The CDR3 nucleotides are TGTGCCAGCAGCTCCACAGGGGACTATGGCTACACCTTC.

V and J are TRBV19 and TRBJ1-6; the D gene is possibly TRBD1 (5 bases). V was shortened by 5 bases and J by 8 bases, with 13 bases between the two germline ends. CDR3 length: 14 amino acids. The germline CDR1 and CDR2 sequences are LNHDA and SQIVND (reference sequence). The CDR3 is CASSDQRGYSPLHF. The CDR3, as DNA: TGTGCCAGTAGTGATCAAAGGGGTTATTCACCCCTCCACTTT.

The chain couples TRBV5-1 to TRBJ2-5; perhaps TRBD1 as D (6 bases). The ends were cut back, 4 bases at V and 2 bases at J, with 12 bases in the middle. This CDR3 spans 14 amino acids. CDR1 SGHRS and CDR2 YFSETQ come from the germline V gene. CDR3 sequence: CASSAGTLQETQYF. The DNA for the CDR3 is TGCGCCAGCAGCGCCGGGACACTACAAGAGACCCAGTACTTC.

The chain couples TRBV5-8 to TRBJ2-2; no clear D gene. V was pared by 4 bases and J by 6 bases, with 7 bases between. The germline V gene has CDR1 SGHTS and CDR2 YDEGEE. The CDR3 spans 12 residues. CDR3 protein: CASSPFAGELFF. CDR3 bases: TGTGCCAGCAGCCCCTTTGCCGGGGAGCTGTTTTTT. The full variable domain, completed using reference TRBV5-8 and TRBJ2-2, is EAGVTQSPTHLIKTRGQQATLRCSPISGHTSVYWYQQALGLGLQFLLWYDEGEERNRGNFPPRFSGRQFPNYSSELNVNALELEDSALYLCASSPFAGELFFGEGSRLTVL.

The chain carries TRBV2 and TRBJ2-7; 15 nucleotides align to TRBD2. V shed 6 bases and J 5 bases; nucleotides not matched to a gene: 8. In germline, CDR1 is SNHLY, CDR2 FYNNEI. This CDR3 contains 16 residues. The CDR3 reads CASRKGLAGGLHEQYF. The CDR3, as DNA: TGTGCCAGCAGGAAAGGACTAGCGGGGGGGCTACACGAGCAGTACTTC. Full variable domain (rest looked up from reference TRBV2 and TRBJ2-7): EPEVTQTPSHQVTQMGQEVILRCVPISNHLYFYWYRQILGQKVEFLVSFYNNEISEKSEIFDDQFSVERPDGSNFTLKIRSTKLEDSAMYFCASRKGLAGGLHEQYFGPGTRLTVT.